These 17 T cell receptor beta chains originate from one sample sequenced in a study of regulatory dendritic cells for organ transplantation (dated by TCRdb to about 2017). Library creation used the immunoSEQ multiplex PCR assay. Held by TCRdb, this immuneACCESS table contains in-frame sequences only and omits some clones. Under half of the omission traces to an unresolved V gene where checked; the cause of the rest is unknown. This sample gives about 12,000 clones in total; less than 70% of them show up just once. The ten largest make up 1.2% of the sample. Sorted T cell subsets were CFSE-labeled and co-cultured for around five days with allogeneic regulatory or mature dendritic cells at a 1:10 DC:T ratio. The antigens these receptors bind are not known. Material: naive CD8+ T cells from blood cultured with dendritic cells. Per the publication, the cell subset or site label means: CD45RA+ naive T cells. These receptors were taken from a human donor in good health.

The chain carries TRBV4-3 and TRBJ2-2; 8 positions match TRBD2. The CDR3 runs 19 residues. Germline V lookup: CDR1 LGHNA, CDR2 YSLEER. V shed 0 bases and J 2 bases; nucleotides not matched to a gene: 11. CDR3: CASSQDHWTSLTNTGELFF. The CDR3 DNA sequence: TGCGCCAGCAGCCAAGATCATTGGACTAGCCTTACTAACACCGGGGAGCTGTTTTTT.

The chain couples TRBV19 to TRBJ2-1; D gene unclear. This CDR3 region has 13 residues. Trimming pared 5 bases from V and 0 bases from J, leaving 5 bases between. Germline CDR1 and CDR2: LNHDA and SQIVND (reference sequence). The CDR3 DNA is TGTGCCAGTAGTTTGAGCTCCTACAATGAGCAGTTCTTC. It specifies CASSLSSYNEQFF.

The rearrangement links TRBV11-2 to TRBJ2-1; TRBD2 might be the D (7 bases). The CDR3 has 16 amino acids. Trimming stripped 3 bases from V and 5 bases from J, with 17 bases between. The germline V gene has CDR1 SGHAT and CDR2 FQNNGV. CDR3 in DNA: TGTGCCAGCAGCTTGCAGGGAGGGGGGCAGGACAATGAGCAGTTCTTC. Translation gives CASSLQGGGQDNEQFF.

This clone was seen a few times. The chain joins TRBV7-8 to TRBJ1-5; 7 positions agree with TRBD1. Trimming took 3 bases from V and 3 from J; bases not matched to a gene: 5. The germline gives CDR1 SGHVS, CDR2 FQNEAQ. There are 15 residues in the CDR3. Here the CDR3 reads CASSFTQGVNQPQHF. CDR3 sequence (DNA): TGTGCCAGCAGCTTTACTCAGGGGGTCAATCAGCCCCAGCATTTT.

The rearrangement links TRBV19 to TRBJ2-7, with a tentative D call TRBD2 (6 bases). The CDR3 is made up of 15 amino acids. Trimming took 5 bases from V and 3 from J, leaving 17 bases between them. Germline V gene data show CDR1 as LNHDA and CDR2 as SQIVND (reference sequence). The CDR3 sequence is CASSLRTGLLYEQYF. Written as DNA, the CDR3 is TGTGCCAGTAGTCTCCGAACGGGACTCCTCTACGAGCAGTACTTC.

In this sample, this clone turned up a few times. Here the CDR3 reads CASSPQEADEKLFF. DNA for the CDR3: TGTGCCAGCAGCCCCCAGGAGGCAGATGAAAAACTGTTTTTT. V is TRBV7-6 and J is TRBJ1-4; no firm D call. Germline V gene data show CDR1 as SGHVS and CDR2 as FNYEAQ. This CDR3 region has 14 residues. Trimming left V 5 bases short and J 6 bases short, with 13 bases between.

This clone was seen just once. The chain combines TRBV25-1 with TRBJ1-6; D is possibly TRBD1 (6 bases). CDR1 is MGHDK and CDR2 is SYGVNS in the germline V gene. The CDR3 consists of 15 residues. Trimming cost V 2 bases and J 7 bases, with 12 bases left between them. CDR3 nucleotide sequence: TGTGCCAGCAGTGAAAGGGGGGGGTCGAATTCACCCCTCCACTTT. The encoded protein is CASSERGGSNSPLHF.

The rearrangement links TRBV11-2 to TRBJ2-7; 9 nucleotides agree with TRBD1. The V gene end was trimmed by 1 base and the J gene end by 2 bases; junction bases not matched to a gene: 0. Germline V gives CDR1 SGHAT, CDR2 FQNNGV. The CDR3 extends over 14 amino acids. The CDR3 sequence: CASSLGTGAYEQYF. The CDR3 nucleotides are TGTGCCAGCAGCTTAGGGACAGGGGCCTACGAGCAGTACTTC.

The rearrangement uses TRBV27 and TRBJ2-1, with D possibly being TRBD1 (5 bases). This CDR3 spans 14 amino acids. Trimming took 6 bases from V and 0 from J, leaving 9 bases between them. CDR1 is MNHEY and CDR2 is SMNVEV in the germline V gene (reference sequence). As DNA, the CDR3 is TGTGCCAGCAGGACAGACCCCTCCTACAATGAGCAGTTCTTC. Translated: CASRTDPSYNEQFF.

This clone showed up just a few times. This chain joins TRBV4-3 and TRBJ2-1; perhaps TRBD2 as D (7 bases). There are 15 residues in the CDR3. Per germline, CDR1 LGHNA and CDR2 YSLEER. V was clipped by 0 bases and J by 8 bases, with 14 bases between them. CDR3 nucleotides: TGCGCCAGCAGCCAAGAGGGCCGGGGGGCGGATGAGCAGTTCTTC. The encoded protein is CASSQEGRGADEQFF.

CDR3 coding DNA: TGCAGCGTCCCGGGGGCGGGGGCCTACGAGCAGTACTTC. Its translation is CSVPGAGAYEQYF. This chain connects TRBV29-1 to TRBJ2-7, with D possibly being TRBD2 (7 bases). The CDR3 totals 13 residues. Germline lookup yields CDR1 SQVTM and CDR2 ANQGSEA. V was cut by 6 bases and J by 2 bases, with 14 bases left in between.

The chain couples TRBV9 to TRBJ1-2; perhaps TRBD1 as D (6 bases). The CDR3 extends over 14 amino acids. The germline V gene has CDR1 SGDLS and CDR2 YYNGEE. V lost 0 bases and J 7 bases, leaving 13 bases between the germline ends. The chain's CDR3 is CASSVEGGVRGYTF. As DNA, the CDR3 is TGTGCCAGCAGCGTAGAGGGGGGGGTGCGTGGCTACACCTTC.

The chain has TRBV27 and TRBJ1-1; tentative D call: TRBD1 (5 bases). The CDR3 is 11 amino acids. Trimming shortened V by 4 bases and J by 11 bases, and 11 bases separated the two germline ends. CDR1 and CDR2 (germline): MNHEY, SMNVEV (reference sequence). CDR3 nucleotides: TGTGCCAGCAGTTCCGGGACTCAGGCTTTCTTT. Translated, it gives CASSSGTQAFF.

This clone has more than one count but fewer than ten. The chain links TRBV10-3 to TRBJ2-7; weak D call: TRBD1 (6 bases). The CDR3 sequence is 13 residues long. In germline, CDR1 is ENHRY, CDR2 SYGVKD. V was shortened by 6 bases and J by 1 base, with 10 bases between the two germline ends. CDR3 DNA: TGTGCCATCAGCTCAGGGGAATCCTACGAGCAGTACTTC. This translates into CAISSGESYEQYF.

The V call is TRBV5-6, the J call TRBJ2-1, with D perhaps matching TRBD1 (6 bases). Between the trimmed V and J ends, which lost 3 bases and 4 bases, there was a span of 8 bases. The germline V gene encodes CDR1 SGHDT and CDR2 YYEEEE. The CDR3 runs 13 residues. The CDR3 spells CASSYTGYNEQFF. DNA for the CDR3: TGTGCCAGCAGCTACACAGGGTACAATGAGCAGTTCTTC.

The chain has TRBV7-8 and TRBJ1-4, with a tentative D call TRBD1 (5 bases). Germline V lookup: CDR1 SGHVS, CDR2 FQNEAQ. V lost 2 bases, J lost 8 bases, and 15 bases lay in between. The CDR3 extends over 15 amino acids. This CDR3 reads CASSLKFGGEEKLFF. In nucleotides, the CDR3 is TGTGCCAGCAGCTTAAAATTCGGGGGGGAGGAAAAACTGTTTTTT.

The rearrangement joins TRBV7-9 to TRBJ1-2, with TRBD1 matching 10 bases. With 5 bases clipped from V and 5 bases from J, the junction kept 8 bases outside the gene matches. Germline V gene lookup returns CDR1 SEHNR and CDR2 FQNEAQ (reference sequence). This CDR3 comprises 15 residues. The CDR3 bases are TGTGCCAGCAGCCCGGGGTCGGGACAGGGGTATGGCTACACCTTC. Its translation: CASSPGSGQGYGYTF.